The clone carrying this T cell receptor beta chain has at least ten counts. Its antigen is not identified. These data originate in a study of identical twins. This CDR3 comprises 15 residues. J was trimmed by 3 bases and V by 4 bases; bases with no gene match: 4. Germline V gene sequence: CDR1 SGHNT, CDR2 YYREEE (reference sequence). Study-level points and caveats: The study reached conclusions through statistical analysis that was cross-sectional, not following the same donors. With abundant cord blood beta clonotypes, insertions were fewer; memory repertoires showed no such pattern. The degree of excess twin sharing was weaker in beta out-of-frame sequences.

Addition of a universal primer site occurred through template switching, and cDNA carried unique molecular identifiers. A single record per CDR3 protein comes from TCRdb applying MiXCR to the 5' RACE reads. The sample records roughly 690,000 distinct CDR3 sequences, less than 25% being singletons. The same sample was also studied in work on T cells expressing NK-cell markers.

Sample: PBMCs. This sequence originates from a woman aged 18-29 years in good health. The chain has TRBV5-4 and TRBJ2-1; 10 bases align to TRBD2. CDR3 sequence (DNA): TGTGCCAGCAGCCCCCGGACTAGCGGCTACAATGAGCAGTTCTTC. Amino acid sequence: CASSPRTSGYNEQFF.